This entry lists 18 T cell receptor beta chains sequenced from one sample in a study of T-cell reconstitution after alpha-beta-depleted transplantation in children. Unique molecular identifiers were incorporated into the prepared TCRbeta library. TCRdb independently ran MiXCR on the PCR reads; one entry per CDR3 protein. The sample has hundreds of thousands of distinct CDR3 sequences; less than 15% are singletons. This specimen consisted of PBMCs, obtained before TCRalphabeta/CD19-depleted stem cell transplant. The receptor source for this set is a girl under 10 years old with congenital amegakaryocytic thrombocytopenia, due to receive a stem cell transplant.

On this clonotype itself: Its ends do not fully match the called genes, so a read error is possible. This chain joins TRBV12-3 or TRBV12-4 and TRBJ2-2; 9 nucleotides line up with TRBD2. The CDR3 has 18 amino acids. The CDR3 loop is CASSLPITGLAKTGELFF. CDR3 nucleotide sequence: TGTGCCAGCAGTCTTCCGATCACAGGACTAGCGAAAACCGGGGAGCTGTTTTTT.

This clonotype was detected only a few times. The gene calls are TRBV27 and TRBJ2-5, with a tentative D call TRBD2 (6 bases). CDR3 length: 13 amino acids. In germline, CDR1 is MNHEY, CDR2 SMNVEV (reference sequence). Trimming shortened V by 2 bases and J by 4 bases, and 8 bases separated the two germline ends. The CDR3 here is CASSLKAGETQYF. CDR3 DNA sequence: TGTGCCAGCAGTTTAAAAGCGGGAGAGACCCAGTACTTC.

This clonotype was observed at least ten times. The chain's CDR3 is CASSYAPLGSSFTGELFF. The CDR3 DNA follows: TGTGCCAGCAGTTATGCACCACTTGGGTCCTCATTCACCGGGGAGCTGTTTTTT. The rearrangement links TRBV5-5 to TRBJ2-2; D not resolved. Trimming pared 5 bases from V and 4 bases from J, leaving 24 bases between. The CDR3 loop spans 18 amino acids. The germline V gene encodes CDR1 SGHKS and CDR2 YYEKEE (reference sequence).

This rearrangement joins TRBV27 to TRBJ2-1; TRBD2 matches at 8 bases. Germline CDR1 is MNHEY and CDR2 is SMNVEV (reference sequence). The CDR3 extends over 13 amino acids. After removal of 6 bases from V and 8 bases from J, the junction contained 6 bases not matched to a gene. The CDR3 loop is CASRSGGHHEQFF. The CDR3 nucleotides are TGTGCCAGCAGGAGCGGGGGTCACCATGAGCAGTTCTTC.

The CDR3 DNA sequence: TGTGCCAGCAGTGACGGGGAGGCCCTGACCAAAAACATTCAGTACTTC. Protein product: CASSDGEALTKNIQYF. V usage is TRBV2 and J usage is TRBJ2-4, with D possibly matching TRBD2 (6 bases). This CDR3 has 16 amino acids. V was shortened by 3 bases and J by 2 bases, with 14 bases between the two germline ends. Germline V lookup: CDR1 SNHLY, CDR2 FYNNEI.

This clonotype occurred many times. CDR3 nucleotides: TGCAGTGCTAGAGATCACCGGGAGGGGAACACTGAAGCTTTCTTT. This translates into CSARDHREGNTEAFF. The chain has TRBV20-1 and TRBJ1-1, with D unresolved. In germline, CDR1 is DFQATT, CDR2 SNEGSKA (reference sequence). The CDR3 runs to 15 residues. V was pared by 0 bases and J by 1 base, with 12 bases between.

Remarks on this clonotype: One junction end does not reproduce the germline sequence, and a read error may be involved. The chain links TRBV29-1 to TRBJ2-4; D gene ambiguous. The germline V gene encodes CDR1 SQVTM and CDR2 ANQGSEA. This CDR3 spans 12 amino acids. Written as DNA, the CDR3 is TGCAGCGTCCCCTGGCCCACGAACATTCAGTGCTTC. Translating gives CSVPWPTNIQCF. Full variable domain (missing parts from reference TRBV29-1 and TRBJ2-4): SAVISQKPSRDICQRGTSLTIQCQVDSQVTMMFWYRQQPGQSLTLIATANQGSEATYESGFVIDKFPISRPNLTFSTLTVSNMSPEDSSIYLCSVPWPTNIQCFGAGTRLSVL.

This clonotype was seen at least ten times. The chain joins TRBV29-1 to TRBJ1-1; tentative D call: TRBD1 (5 bases). The germline gives CDR1 SQVTM, CDR2 ANQGSEA. V lost 7 bases and J lost 3, with 15 bases in between. The CDR3 sequence is 13 residues long. CDR3 nucleotide sequence: TGCAGCGCTAGAATTTCGGGGCACACTGAAGCTTTCTTT. Its protein product is CSARISGHTEAFF.

As for this clonotype: Sequence at one end of the junction differs from germline and may be a read error. The gene calls are TRBV5-1 and TRBJ2-3; D unresolved. Germline CDR1 SGHRS, CDR2 YFSETQ. This CDR3 comprises 16 residues. CDR3 sequence: CVSSVEGLSYTDTQYF. The CDR3 nucleotides read TGCGTCAGCAGCGTGGAAGGCCTCTCTTACACAGATACGCAGTATTTT.

This rearrangement joins TRBV2 to TRBJ2-2, with TRBD1 matching over 10 bases. V lost 7 bases, J lost 5 bases, and 7 bases stayed unmatched. The CDR3 covers 15 residues. The V gene's germline CDR1 is SNHLY and CDR2 FYNNEI. CDR3 bases: TGTGCCAGCATGATGGACAGGGGGGAGACCGGGGAGCTGTTTTTT. Amino acids: CASMMDRGETGELFF. Together with reference TRBV2 and TRBJ2-2, the CDR3 gives the full variable domain: EPEVTQTPSHQVTQMGQEVILRCVPISNHLYFYWYRQILGQKVEFLVSFYNNEISEKSEIFDDQFSVERPDGSNFTLKIRSTKLEDSAMYFCASMMDRGETGELFFGEGSRLTVL.

This clonotype was detected a few times. The V gene is TRBV14, the J gene TRBJ2-1; D not certain. The germline V gene encodes CDR1 SGHDN and CDR2 FVKESK. CDR3 size: 14 residues. V was clipped by 3 bases and J by 5 bases, with 11 bases between them. The CDR3 sequence: CASSQRRRDNEQFF. CDR3 coding DNA: TGTGCCAGCAGCCAGAGGCGGAGAGACAATGAGCAGTTCTTC.

J is TRBJ1-1 and V is TRBV20-1; D not certain. Germline assignment: CDR1 DFQATT and CDR2 SNEGSKA (reference sequence). This CDR3 contains 14 residues. The germline V and J ends were trimmed by 2 bases and 3 bases, with 13 bases remaining between them. The CDR3 sequence is CSARLETVYTEAFF. CDR3 sequence (DNA): TGCAGTGCTAGACTAGAAACAGTCTACACTGAAGCTTTCTTT.

This chain connects TRBV18 to TRBJ2-1; D perhaps matches TRBD1 (6 bases). Germline V gene lookup returns CDR1 KGHSH and CDR2 LQKENI. The CDR3 spans 16 residues. Trimming shortened V by 0 bases and J by 4 bases, and 13 bases separated the two germline ends. In nucleotides, the CDR3 is TGTGCCAGCTCACCACCGGAATTTACAGGGTACAATGAGCAGTTCTTC. Amino acids: CASSPPEFTGYNEQFF.

This chain links TRBV5-1 with TRBJ2-7, with 10 bases matching TRBD2. The CDR3 totals 14 residues. Germline V gives CDR1 SGHRS, CDR2 YFSETQ. Losses at the gene ends were 4 bases for V and 4 bases for J; bases not matched to a gene: 5. CDR3 region: CASSGSGRGYEQYF. The DNA for the CDR3 is TGCGCCAGCAGCGGCAGCGGGAGGGGTTACGAGCAGTACTTC.

This clonotype was picked up a small number of times. V and J are TRBV20-1 and TRBJ2-5, with D maybe TRBD1 (6 bases). V dropped 8 bases and J dropped 4 bases, with 11 bases sitting between them. CDR1 is DFQATT and CDR2 is SNEGSKA in the germline V gene (reference sequence). The CDR3 runs to 11 residues. Written as DNA, the CDR3 is TGCAGTTTCCCGACAGGAGAGACCCAGTACTTC. Translation gives CSFPTGETQYF.

Only a few counts were recorded for this clonotype. The CDR3 sequence is CASSLLGEGAETQYF. In nucleotides, the CDR3 is TGTGCCAGCAGCTTATTAGGTGAAGGGGCAGAGACCCAGTACTTC. This rearrangement joins TRBV7-9 to TRBJ2-5; maybe TRBD1 (5 bases). V dropped 2 bases and J dropped 4 bases, with 14 bases sitting between them. CDR1 is SEHNR, CDR2 FQNEAQ, per germline (reference sequence). This CDR3 is 15 amino acids long.

This clonotype was recorded only once. V is TRBV7-9 and J is TRBJ2-7, with TRBD2 matching 7 bases. Germline V gene lookup returns CDR1 SEHNR and CDR2 FQNEAQ (reference sequence). With V trimmed by 2 bases and J by 5 bases, 9 bases remained unmatched. The CDR3 is made up of 15 amino acids. The CDR3 DNA reads as TGTGCCAGCAGCTTATATGGCGGGAGCCTAGACGAGCAGTACTTC. Amino acid sequence: CASSLYGGSLDEQYF.

This clonotype was counted many times. The chain joins TRBV9 to TRBJ2-2; no definite D call. Germline CDR1 and CDR2: SGDLS and YYNGEE. Trimming removed 7 bases at V and 1 base at J, with 8 bases between. The CDR3 totals 13 residues. In DNA form, the CDR3 reads TGTGCCAGCCGGGCTGGGAACACCGGGGAGCTGTTTTTT. Protein sequence: CASRAGNTGELFF.